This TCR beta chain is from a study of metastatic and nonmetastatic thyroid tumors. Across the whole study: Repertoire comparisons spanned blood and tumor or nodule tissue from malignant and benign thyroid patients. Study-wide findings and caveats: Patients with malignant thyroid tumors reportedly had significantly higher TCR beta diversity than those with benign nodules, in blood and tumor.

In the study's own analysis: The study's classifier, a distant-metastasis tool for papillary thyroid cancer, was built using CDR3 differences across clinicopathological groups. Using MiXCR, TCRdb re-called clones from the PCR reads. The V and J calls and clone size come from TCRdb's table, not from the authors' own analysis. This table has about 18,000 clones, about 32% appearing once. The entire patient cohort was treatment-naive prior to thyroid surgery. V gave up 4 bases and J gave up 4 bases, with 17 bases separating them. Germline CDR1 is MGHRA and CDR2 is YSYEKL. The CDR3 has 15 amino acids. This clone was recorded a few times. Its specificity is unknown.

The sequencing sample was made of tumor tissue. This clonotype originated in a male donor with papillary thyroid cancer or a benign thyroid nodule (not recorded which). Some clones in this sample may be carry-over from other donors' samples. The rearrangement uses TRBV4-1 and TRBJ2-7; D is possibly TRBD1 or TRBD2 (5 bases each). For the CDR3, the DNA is TGCGCCAGCAGCCCGGCCCCGGGGCATCTATACGAGCAGTACTTC. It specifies CASSPAPGHLYEQYF.